This is a list of T cell receptor beta chains from one sample in a study of graft-versus-host responses after intestinal transplantation. The protocol was immunoSEQ multiplex PCR, while the TCRdb copy is restricted to in-frame clones and leaves out a portion. The top ten clones hold 4.5% to 6% of a sample with 6,500 to 9,500 clones, 25% to 35% of them seen once. This sample comprised alloreactive CD4+ T cells from a mixed lymphocyte reaction culture, obtained before intestinal transplant. These receptors came from a human patient who received an intestinal transplant. Each CDR3 is given with its conserved first and last residue. D genes are given only for firm matches. Clone sizes are given selectively: once, few, many, or a class where the clone is expanded.

TRBV5-6,few,TRBJ2-3,NA,TGTGCCAGCAGCCGAACACCGGGACAAGGCACAGATACGCAGTATTTT,CASSRTPGQGTDTQYF
TRBV29-1,NA,TRBJ2-5,NA,TGCAGCGTTGGGGAGGAGACCCAGTACTTC,CSVGEETQYF
TRBV4-1,once,TRBJ2-4,NA,TGCGCCAGCAGCCAAGAGGGGCCAACGGCGGACATTCAGTACTTC,CASSQEGPTADIQYF
TRBV5-4,NA,TRBJ2-1,NA,TGTGCCAGCAGCTTGGCCGCGGCTAGCTTTCTCGATGAGCAGTTCTTC,CASSLAAASFLDEQFF
TRBV28,few,TRBJ1-1,NA,TGTGCCAGCGCTGGGGCAGACGAAGCTTTCTTT,CASAGADEAFF
TRBV5-1,few,TRBJ2-7,TRBD2,TGCGCCAGCAGCTTGGCGGGGGGCGAGCAGTACTTC,CASSLAGGEQYF
TRBV27,few,TRBJ2-7,NA,TGTGCCAGCAGTTCCCGAGGGCTGCACGAGCAGTACTTC,CASSSRGLHEQYF
TRBV9,few,TRBJ1-1,NA,TGTGCCAGCAGCGTACACACTTACTACAGGGATACTGAAGCTTTCTTT,CASSVHTYYRDTEAFF
TRBV18,NA,TRBJ1-2,NA,TGTGCCAGCTCACCAGGCCAGTCCTATGGCTACACCTTC,CASSPGQSYGYTF
TRBV28,NA,TRBJ2-3,NA,TGTGCCAGCAGTTCCCTTAGAGCTAGCACAGATACGCAGTATTTT,CASSSLRASTDTQYF
TRBV6-6,medium-sized,TRBJ1-2,NA,TGTGCCAGCAGTTACTACCGGGATGGGTATGGCTACACCTTC,CASSYYRDGYGYTF
TRBV6-6,NA,TRBJ2-1,NA,TGTGCCTCCTCGGGGGTTCCCTCCTACAATGAGCAGTTCTTC,CASSGVPSYNEQFF
TRBV14,NA,TRBJ1-3,NA,TGTGCCAGCAGCCAAGCCCTTAGCCACTCTGGAAACACCATATATTTT,CASSQALSHSGNTIYF
TRBV28,NA,TRBJ2-1,TRBD1,TGTGCCAGCAGCCTCTTACGGGACAGGGGCTACAATGAGCAGTTCTTC,CASSLLRDRGYNEQFF
TRBV19,NA,TRBJ2-3,NA,TGTGCCAGTAGTATCAAGGGTCCGGGAGCGGCAGATACGCAGTATTTT,CASSIKGPGAADTQYF
TRBV29-1,NA,TRBJ2-3,NA,TGCAGCGTTGAACCGTGGGAGAACACAGATACGCAGTATTTT,CSVEPWENTDTQYF
TRBV4-1,NA,TRBJ2-1,TRBD2,TGTGCCAGCAGCCTTAGCGGGGGGGCGGATGAGCAGTTCTTC,CASSLSGGADEQFF
TRBV9,NA,TRBJ1-1,NA,TGTGCCAGCAGCTCTAACAGGAACACTGAAGCTTTCTTT,CASSSNRNTEAFF
TRBV28,NA,TRBJ1-2,TRBD1,TGTGCCAGCAGAGCCCAGGGGGTTTCCTATGGCTACACCTTC,CASRAQGVSYGYTF
TRBV9,NA,TRBJ1-1,NA,TGTGCCAGCAGTCTGACTTCGACAGGTAACACTGAAGCTTTCTTT,CASSLTSTGNTEAFF
TRBV5-1,NA,TRBJ2-1,TRBD2,TGCGCCACCCACCCCGGGGTTGGGACGGGACTAGCGGGAAATGAGCAGTTCTTC,CATHPGVGTGLAGNEQFF
TRBV28,medium-sized,TRBJ2-2,NA,TGTGCCAGCAGTCCATGGGAGGATAGGGAGCTGTTTTTT,CASSPWEDRELFF
TRBV2,NA,TRBJ2-3,TRBD2,TGTGCCAGCAGTCCGGGACTAGCGGGGGGTAAAATGTCAGATACGCAGTATTTT,CASSPGLAGGKMSDTQYF
TRBV2,once,TRBJ1-2,NA,TGTGCCAGCCAGGGCCACTATGGCTACACCTTC,CASQGHYGYTF
TRBV4-2,NA,TRBJ1-2,TRBD1,TGTGCCAGCAGCCAAGAGGAAGGACAGGGGGCAGATGGCTACACCTTC,CASSQEEGQGADGYTF
TRBV6-6,few,TRBJ1-5,NA,TGTGCCAGCAGTTACTCGCGGGGCAATCAGCCCCAGCATTTT,CASSYSRGNQPQHF
TRBV18,NA,TRBJ1-2,NA,TGTGCCAGCTCACCACGACAGGATGGGGGCTACACCTTC,CASSPRQDGGYTF
TRBV15,NA,TRBJ1-3,NA,TGTGCCACCAGCAGAGATCTGAGCTACTCTTACTCTGGAAACACCATATATTTT,CATSRDLSYSYSGNTIYF
TRBV15,NA,TRBJ2-7,TRBD1,TGTGCCACCAGCAGAGAGGTCCCGGGACAGTTCCATGAGCAGTACTTC,CATSREVPGQFHEQYF
TRBV6-1,NA,TRBJ1-4,NA,TGTGCCAGCCTCCGGAATGAAAAACTGTTTTTT,CASLRNEKLFF
TRBV9,NA,TRBJ2-2,TRBD2,TGTGCCAGCAGCGTAGGGGCGGGGGACACCGGGGAGCTGTTTTTT,CASSVGAGDTGELFF
TRBV6-1,medium-sized,TRBJ1-5,NA,TGTGCCACCAAGGGAGTGTGGAATCAGCCCCAGCATTTT,CATKGVWNQPQHF
TRBV6-8,few,TRBJ1-2,NA,TGTGCCAGCGTCCAGGGAGGCAGGTATGGCTACACCTTC,CASVQGGRYGYTF
TRBV28,NA,TRBJ2-7,TRBD1,TGTGCCAGCAGTTCTTCCGGGACAGGCCCGTACGAGCAGTACTTC,CASSSSGTGPYEQYF
TRBV18,NA,TRBJ2-1,TRBD2,TGTGCCAGCTCCATAAGAGGACTAGCGGGGGGGGATGAGCAGTTCTTC,CASSIRGLAGGDEQFF
TRBV28,once,TRBJ2-2,NA,TGTGCCAGCAGTTTACGACTAGCGAACACCGGGGAGCTGTTTTTT,CASSLRLANTGELFF
TRBV2,few,TRBJ1-1,NA,TGTGCCAGCAACGGAGGGACGAACACTGAAGCTTTCTTT,CASNGGTNTEAFF
TRBV28,medium-sized,TRBJ2-1,NA,TGTGCCAGCAGTTTAGGGGGCGTCCGTGAGCAGTTCTTC,CASSLGGVREQFF
TRBV6-5,NA,TRBJ1-2,NA,TGTGCCAGCAGTTACGAGGTCTCAGCCCTTTCTGGCTACACCTTC,CASSYEVSALSGYTF
TRBV19,few,TRBJ2-3,NA,TGTGCCAGTAGCGCCCAACAGGGTTCCCCTAGCACAGATACGCAGTATTTT,CASSAQQGSPSTDTQYF
TRBV6-5,NA,TRBJ2-7,TRBD2,TGTGCCAGCTGGGACTACGGATGGGGGCAGTACTTC,CASWDYGWGQYF
TRBV7-8,NA,TRBJ1-1,TRBD1,TGTGCCAGCAGCTTAGCTGTCTCGGGACAGGCAACTACACTTGAAGCTTTCTTT,CASSLAVSGQATTLEAFF
TRBV6-5,few,TRBJ1-2,TRBD1,TGTGCCAGCAGTGCCCGGGACAGGGTCCGGGGCTACACCTTC,CASSARDRVRGYTF
TRBV11-3,NA,TRBJ2-1,NA,TGTGCCAGCAGCCAAGATGTAGGGGGGGCCGGCGAGCAGTTCTTC,CASSQDVGGAGEQFF
TRBV2,medium-sized,TRBJ2-1,NA,TGTGCCAGCAGTGCACAGGGATGGGATGAGCAGTTCTTC,CASSAQGWDEQFF
TRBV7-9,NA,TRBJ2-3,NA,TGTGCCAGCAGTCGCTCGGGGGGCACAGATACGCAGTATTTT,CASSRSGGTDTQYF
TRBV5-1,few,TRBJ1-2,TRBD1,TGCGCCAGCAGCTTGGTACAGGGGAACTATGGCTACACCTTC,CASSLVQGNYGYTF
TRBV30,NA,TRBJ1-6,TRBD1,TGTGCCTGGAGTGTTAAGACAGGGTGGAATTCACCCCTCCACTTT,CAWSVKTGWNSPLHF
TRBV19,NA,TRBJ1-1,TRBD1,TGTGCCACCCGAAGACAGGGGTATAGGGACACTGAAGCTTTCTTT,CATRRQGYRDTEAFF
TRBV5-1,medium-sized,TRBJ2-1,TRBD2,TGCGCCAGCTCCCCCGGGACTATAGGCAATGAGCAGTTCTTC,CASSPGTIGNEQFF
TRBV28,few,TRBJ1-4,NA,TGTGCCAGCAGTTTACAACAGGGAAGGGGAAAACTGTTTTTT,CASSLQQGRGKLFF
TRBV5-4,few,TRBJ2-5,TRBD1,TGTGCCAGCAGCCAAGGGACAGGAGGAGAGACCCAGTACTTC,CASSQGTGGETQYF
TRBV15,NA,TRBJ2-7,TRBD2,TGTGCCACCAGCAGAGATATGGGAGCGGGACAGTACTTC,CATSRDMGAGQYF
TRBV11-3,few,TRBJ2-7,NA,TGTGCCAGCAGCTTAAAAGCCGGTAACGAGCAGTACTTC,CASSLKAGNEQYF
TRBV9,NA,TRBJ1-3,NA,TGTGCCAGCAGCGCAGTCGCGGGGACTTACTCTGGAAACACCATATATTTT,CASSAVAGTYSGNTIYF
TRBV19,few,TRBJ2-5,TRBD2,TGTGCCAGTAGTATAGGGACTAGCGGGATAGAGACCCAGTACTTC,CASSIGTSGIETQYF
TRBV5-1,NA,TRBJ2-7,NA,TGCGCCAGCAGCTTGTTCCGCGTCACGGGTAACCACGAGCAGTACTTC,CASSLFRVTGNHEQYF